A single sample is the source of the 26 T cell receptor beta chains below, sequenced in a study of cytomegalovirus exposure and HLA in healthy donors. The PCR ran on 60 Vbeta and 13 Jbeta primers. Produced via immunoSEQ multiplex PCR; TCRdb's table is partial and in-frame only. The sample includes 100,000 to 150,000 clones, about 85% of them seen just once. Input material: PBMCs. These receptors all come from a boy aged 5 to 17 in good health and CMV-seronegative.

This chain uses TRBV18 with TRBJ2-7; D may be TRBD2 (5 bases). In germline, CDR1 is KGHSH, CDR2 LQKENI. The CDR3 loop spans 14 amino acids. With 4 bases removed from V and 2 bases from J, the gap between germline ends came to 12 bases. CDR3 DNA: TGTGCCAGCTCACTCCGGGAAAACGCCTACGAGCAGTACTTC. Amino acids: CASSLRENAYEQYF.

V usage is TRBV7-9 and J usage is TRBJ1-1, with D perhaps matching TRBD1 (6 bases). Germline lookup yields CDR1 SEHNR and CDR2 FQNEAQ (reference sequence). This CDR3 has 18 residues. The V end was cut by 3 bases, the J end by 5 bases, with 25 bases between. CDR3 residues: CASSFPAVGGAIGTEAFF. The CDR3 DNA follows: TGTGCCAGCAGCTTCCCCGCGGTCGGGGGGGCAATTGGGACTGAAGCTTTCTTT.

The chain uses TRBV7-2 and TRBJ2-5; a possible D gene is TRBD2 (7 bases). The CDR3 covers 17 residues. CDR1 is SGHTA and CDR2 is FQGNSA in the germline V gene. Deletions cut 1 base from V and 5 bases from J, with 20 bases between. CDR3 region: CASSLGGAGAPGETQYF. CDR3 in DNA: TGTGCCAGCAGCTTAGGAGGGGCGGGGGCCCCGGGGGAGACCCAGTACTTC.

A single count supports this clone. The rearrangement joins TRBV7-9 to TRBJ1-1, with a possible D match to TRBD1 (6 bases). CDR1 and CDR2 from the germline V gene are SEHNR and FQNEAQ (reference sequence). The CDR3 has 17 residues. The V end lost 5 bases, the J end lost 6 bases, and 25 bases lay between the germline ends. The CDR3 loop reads CASSPSSGRGLRAEAFF. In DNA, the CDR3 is TGTGCCAGCAGCCCTTCTAGTGGAAGGGGGTTGAGGGCTGAAGCTTTCTTT.

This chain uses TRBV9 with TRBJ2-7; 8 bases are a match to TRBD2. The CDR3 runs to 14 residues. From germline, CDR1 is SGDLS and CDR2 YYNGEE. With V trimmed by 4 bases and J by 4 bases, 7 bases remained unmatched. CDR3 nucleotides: TGTGCCAGCAGCCTCACCAGCGGGGGTTACGAGCAGTACTTC. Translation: CASSLTSGGYEQYF.

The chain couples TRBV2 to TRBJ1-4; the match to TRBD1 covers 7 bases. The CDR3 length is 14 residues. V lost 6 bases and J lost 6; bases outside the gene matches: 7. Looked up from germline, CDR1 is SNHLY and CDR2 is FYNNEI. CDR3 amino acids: CASSRQGLDEKLFF. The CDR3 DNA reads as TGTGCCAGCAGCCGACAGGGTCTAGATGAAAAACTGTTTTTT.

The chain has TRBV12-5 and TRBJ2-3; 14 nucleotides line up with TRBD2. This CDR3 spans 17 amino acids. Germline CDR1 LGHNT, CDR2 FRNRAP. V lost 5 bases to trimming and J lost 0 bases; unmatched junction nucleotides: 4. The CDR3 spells CASGLGLAGGSTDTQYF. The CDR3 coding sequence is TGTGCTAGTGGTCTCGGACTAGCGGGGGGTAGCACAGATACGCAGTATTTT.

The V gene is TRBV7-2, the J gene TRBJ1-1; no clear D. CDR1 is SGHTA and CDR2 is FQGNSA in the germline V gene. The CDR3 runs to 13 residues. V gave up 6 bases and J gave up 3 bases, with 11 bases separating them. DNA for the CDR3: TGTGCCAGCAGGCACAGCGGAGACACTGAAGCTTTCTTT. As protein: CASRHSGDTEAFF.

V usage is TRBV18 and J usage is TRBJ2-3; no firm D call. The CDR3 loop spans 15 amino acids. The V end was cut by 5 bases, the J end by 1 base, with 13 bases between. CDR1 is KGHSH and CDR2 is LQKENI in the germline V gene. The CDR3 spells CASSEYGEGTDTQYF. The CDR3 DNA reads TGTGCCAGCTCAGAGTACGGAGAGGGCACAGATACGCAGTATTTT.

CDR3 protein: CASSAGTGSQPQHF. The CDR3 DNA sequence: TGTGCCAGCAGCGCCGGGACAGGGAGTCAGCCCCAGCATTTT. The gene calls are TRBV7-9 and TRBJ1-5; TRBD1 agrees at 9 bases. The CDR3 totals 14 residues. The V and J ends lost 5 bases and 6 bases, in that order; junction bases with no gene match: 5. CDR1 and CDR2 (germline): SEHNR, FQNEAQ (reference sequence). Drawing the rest from reference TRBV7-9 and TRBJ1-5, the complete variable domain is DTGVSQNPRHKITKRGQNVTFRCDPISEHNRLYWYRQTLGQGPEFLTYFQNEAQLEKSRLLSDRFSAERPKGSFSTLEIQRTEQGDSAMYLCASSAGTGSQPQHFGDGTRLSIL.

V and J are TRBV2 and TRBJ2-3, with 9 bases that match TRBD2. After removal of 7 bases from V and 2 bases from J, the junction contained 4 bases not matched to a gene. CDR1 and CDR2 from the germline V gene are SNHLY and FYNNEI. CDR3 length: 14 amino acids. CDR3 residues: CASTTSGYTDTQYF. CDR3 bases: TGTGCCAGCACCACTAGCGGGTACACAGATACGCAGTATTTT.

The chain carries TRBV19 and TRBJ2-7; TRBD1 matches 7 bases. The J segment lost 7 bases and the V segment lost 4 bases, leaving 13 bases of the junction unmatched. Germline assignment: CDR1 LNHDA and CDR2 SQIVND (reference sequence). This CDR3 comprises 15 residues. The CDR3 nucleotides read TGTGCCAGTAGTACACAGGGGTATCATGTCGAGGAGCAGTACTTC. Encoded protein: CASSTQGYHVEEQYF.

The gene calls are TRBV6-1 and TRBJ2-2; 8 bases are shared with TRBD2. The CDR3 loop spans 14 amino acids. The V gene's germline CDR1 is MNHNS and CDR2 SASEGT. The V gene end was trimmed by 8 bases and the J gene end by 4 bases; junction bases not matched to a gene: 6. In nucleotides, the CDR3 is TGTGCCAGCTCCACCGGGACTAGCACCGGGGAGCTGTTTTTT. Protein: CASSTGTSTGELFF.

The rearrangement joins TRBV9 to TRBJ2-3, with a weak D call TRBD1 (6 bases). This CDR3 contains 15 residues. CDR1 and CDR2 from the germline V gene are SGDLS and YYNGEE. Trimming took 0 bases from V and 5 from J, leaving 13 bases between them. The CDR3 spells CASSVEAGVGDTQYF. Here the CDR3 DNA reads TGTGCCAGCAGCGTAGAGGCAGGGGTGGGAGATACGCAGTATTTT.

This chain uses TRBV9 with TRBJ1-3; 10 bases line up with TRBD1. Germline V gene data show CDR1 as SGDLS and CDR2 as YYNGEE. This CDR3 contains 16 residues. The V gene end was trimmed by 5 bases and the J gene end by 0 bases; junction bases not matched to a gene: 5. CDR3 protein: CASSGTGDISGNTIYF. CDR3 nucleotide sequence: TGTGCCAGCAGTGGGACAGGGGATATCTCTGGAAACACCATATATTTT.

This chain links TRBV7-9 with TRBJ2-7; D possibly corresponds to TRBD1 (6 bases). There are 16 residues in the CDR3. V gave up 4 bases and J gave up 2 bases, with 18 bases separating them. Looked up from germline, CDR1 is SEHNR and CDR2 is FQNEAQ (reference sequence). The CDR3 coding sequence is TGTGCCAGCAGCTCAGAACAGGGTCCTCGAACCTACGAGCAGTACTTC. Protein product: CASSSEQGPRTYEQYF.

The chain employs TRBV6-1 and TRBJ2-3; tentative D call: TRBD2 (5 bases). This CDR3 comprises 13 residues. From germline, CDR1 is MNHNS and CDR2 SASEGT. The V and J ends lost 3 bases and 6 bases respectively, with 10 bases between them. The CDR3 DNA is TGTGCCAGCAGTGAGGACTTTAGGGATACGCAGTATTTT. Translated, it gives CASSEDFRDTQYF.

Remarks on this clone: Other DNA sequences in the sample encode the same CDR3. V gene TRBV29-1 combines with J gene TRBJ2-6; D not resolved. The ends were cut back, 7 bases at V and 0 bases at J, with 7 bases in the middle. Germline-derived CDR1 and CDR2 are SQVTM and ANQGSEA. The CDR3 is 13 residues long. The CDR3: CSADTSGANVLTF. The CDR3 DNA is TGCAGCGCCGACACCTCTGGGGCCAACGTCCTGACTTTC.

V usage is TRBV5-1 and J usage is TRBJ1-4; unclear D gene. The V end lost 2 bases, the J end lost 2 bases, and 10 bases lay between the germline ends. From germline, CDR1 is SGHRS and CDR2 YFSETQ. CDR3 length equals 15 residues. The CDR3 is CASSFEGFTNEKLFF. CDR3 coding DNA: TGCGCCAGCAGCTTTGAGGGTTTTACTAATGAAAAACTGTTTTTT.

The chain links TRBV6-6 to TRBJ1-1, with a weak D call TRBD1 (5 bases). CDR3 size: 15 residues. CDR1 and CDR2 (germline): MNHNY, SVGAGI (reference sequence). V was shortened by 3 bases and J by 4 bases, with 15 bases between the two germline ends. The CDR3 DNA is TGTGCCAGCAGTTATCTGCAGGGTAGCGGCACTGAAGCTTTCTTT. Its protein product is CASSYLQGSGTEAFF.

CDR3 nucleotide sequence: TGTGCCAGCAGTGAAGCAACAGGGTACTATGGCTACACCTTC. Its translation is CASSEATGYYGYTF. The V call is TRBV6-1, the J call TRBJ1-2; D perhaps matches TRBD1 (6 bases). CDR1 MNHNS and CDR2 SASEGT come from the germline V gene. V dropped 0 bases and J dropped 3 bases, with 8 bases sitting between them. The CDR3 covers 14 residues.

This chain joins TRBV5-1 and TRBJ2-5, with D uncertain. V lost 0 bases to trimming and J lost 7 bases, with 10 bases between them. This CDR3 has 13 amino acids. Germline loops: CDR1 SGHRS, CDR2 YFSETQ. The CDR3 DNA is TGCGCCAGCAGCTTGGATTCGGGTGGGACCCAGTACTTC. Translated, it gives CASSLDSGGTQYF.

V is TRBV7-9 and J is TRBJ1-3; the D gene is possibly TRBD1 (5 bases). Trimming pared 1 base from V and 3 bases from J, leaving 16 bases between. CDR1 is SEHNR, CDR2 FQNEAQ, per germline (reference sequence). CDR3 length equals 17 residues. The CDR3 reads CASSLEGRVGFGNTIYF. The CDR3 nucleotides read TGTGCCAGCAGCTTAGAAGGCAGGGTTGGGTTTGGAAACACCATATATTTT.

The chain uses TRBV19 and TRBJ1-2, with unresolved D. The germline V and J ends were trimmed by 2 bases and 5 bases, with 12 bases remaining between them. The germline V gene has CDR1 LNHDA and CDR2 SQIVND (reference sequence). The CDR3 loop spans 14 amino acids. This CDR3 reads CASSINFIRYGYTF. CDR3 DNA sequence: TGTGCCAGTAGTATAAATTTTATCCGGTATGGCTACACCTTC.

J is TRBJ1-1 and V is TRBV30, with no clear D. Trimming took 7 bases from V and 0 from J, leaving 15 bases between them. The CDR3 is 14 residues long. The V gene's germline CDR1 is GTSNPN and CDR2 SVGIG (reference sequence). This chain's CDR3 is CASPRTNLNTEAFF. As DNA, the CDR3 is TGTGCCTCCCCAAGAACAAATCTGAACACTGAAGCTTTCTTT.

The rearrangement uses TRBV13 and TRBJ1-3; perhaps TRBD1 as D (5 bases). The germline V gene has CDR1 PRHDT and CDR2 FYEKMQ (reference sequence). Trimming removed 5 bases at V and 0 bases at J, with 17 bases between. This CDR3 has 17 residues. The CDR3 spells CASSARAPWGSGNTIYF. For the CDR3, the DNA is TGTGCCAGCAGCGCCAGGGCCCCCTGGGGCTCTGGAAACACCATATATTTT.